The sequence of this T cell receptor (beta chain) was determined in a study of T cell repertoires in ileal Crohn's disease (dated 2019 in TCRdb). Study-wide context: The median duration of disease was roughly eight years, and at the time of surgery approximately 34% of patients were active smokers. Every patient underwent surgery because of a complication, which was stricturing disease in around 61% of cases and penetrating disease in approximately 40%. A prospective multicentre cohort supplied the roughly 57 Crohn's disease patients whose TCR repertoires were analysed. A Rutgeerts score higher than i0 was the definition used for endoscopic postoperative recurrence. Running in parallel with the study was a multicentre cohort set up to find predictors of early endoscopic recurrence following ileocolonic resection. A total of about 170 mucosal samples from around 57 patients were sequenced, collected from several sites on the surgical specimen and at postoperative endoscopy. Roughly half of the patients were given postoperative therapy, with under 12 receiving thiopurines and approximately 17 receiving anti-TNF agents.

Adults with ileal or ileocolonic Crohn's disease for whom ileocolonic resection was indicated were considered eligible. Whole ileal mucosal biopsies were stored frozen at -80°C before DNA extraction. Genomic DNA was extracted from frozen whole biopsies using a TRizol-based method and was quantified with a NanoDrop 2000 spectrophotometer. For commercial TCRB immunosequencing, approximately 500 nanograms of biopsy DNA were submitted for each sample. Adaptive Biotechnology amplified CDR3 regions from genomic DNA with a two-step multiplex PCR that controlled for amplification bias. Primers for every V and J gene segment were used in the first PCR, and barcodes and Illumina adapters were added in the second PCR. CDR3 libraries were sequenced on an Illumina instrument. In the original analysis: Vendor-provided pipelines were combined with custom analysis of raw data in R/Bioconductor under R version 3.3.0. Clonality, which ranges from 0 to 1, was calculated as the inverse of the normalised Shannon entropy across all productive clones. The repertoire share taken up by the top 100 clones defined high-frequency clones, and only clones that passed a 95% confidence test were kept. Overlap between samples was measured with the Morisita-Horn index, while repertoire diversity was measured with the Simpson index. TCRdb carries this immuneACCESS record with in-frame sequences only. Its versions omit some clonotypes, under half of them owing to an unresolved V gene in the studies checked, with the rest unexplained. V and J calls and clone size are those listed in that table; D and trimming were worked out from the DNA. The sample data list 30,000 to 35,000 clones, and about 82% of these were observed just once. Together, the top ten hold over 15% of the sample.

The germline V gene (reference sequence) yields SEHNR for CDR1 and FQNEAQ for CDR2. The CDR3, cysteine through phenylalanine, is 11 amino acids long. Left in the record is the CDR3 DNA by itself, 33 bases read in frame from the first base. Here V drops 3 bases and J drops 9 bases, and the junction holds 1 base not matched to any gene. The study at large found these results: Mucosal CD4 and CD8 T cells were sorted and sequenced only in a subgroup of patients, the size of which was not stated. Sorted CD8 T cells carried more high-frequency clones than CD4 T cells, suggesting mucosal expansions were mainly CD8. Patients who were active smokers at surgery had a significantly higher proportion of clonal expansions than non-smokers (around 25% vs 18%, p=0.02). Endoscopic recurrence was found to be associated with higher high-frequency clone percentages at surgery, and recurrence was observed in all patients with clonality above 26.8% (18/57).

This clone was counted a few times. The antigen this receptor binds is unknown. The input lacks base qualities; no much larger clone sits a single base away. This chain joins TRBV7-9 to TRBJ2-7, and TRBD1 aligns with 8 junction nucleotides. This sequence originates from an adult with Crohn's disease. The sequenced sample was ileal tissue. The CDR3 loop reads CASSFGTGQYF. The bases are TGTGCCAGCAGCTTTGGGACAGGGCAGTACTTC.